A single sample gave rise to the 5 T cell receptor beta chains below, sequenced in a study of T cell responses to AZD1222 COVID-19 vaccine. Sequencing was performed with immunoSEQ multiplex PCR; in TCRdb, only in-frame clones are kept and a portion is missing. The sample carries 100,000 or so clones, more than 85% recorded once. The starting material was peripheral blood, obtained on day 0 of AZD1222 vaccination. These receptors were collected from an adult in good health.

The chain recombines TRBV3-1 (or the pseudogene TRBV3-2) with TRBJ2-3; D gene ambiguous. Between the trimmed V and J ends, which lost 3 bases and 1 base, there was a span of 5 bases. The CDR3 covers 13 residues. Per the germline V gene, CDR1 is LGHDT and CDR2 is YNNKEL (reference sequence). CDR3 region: CASSHRGTDTQYF. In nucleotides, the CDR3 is TGTGCCAGCAGCCATCGAGGCACAGATACGCAGTATTTT.

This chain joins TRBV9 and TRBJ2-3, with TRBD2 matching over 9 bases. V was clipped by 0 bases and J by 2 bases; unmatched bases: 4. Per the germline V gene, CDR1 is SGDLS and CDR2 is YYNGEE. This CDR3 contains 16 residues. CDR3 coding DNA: TGTGCCAGCAGCGTAGGGGGACTAGCTAACACAGATACGCAGTATTTT. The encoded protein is CASSVGGLANTDTQYF.

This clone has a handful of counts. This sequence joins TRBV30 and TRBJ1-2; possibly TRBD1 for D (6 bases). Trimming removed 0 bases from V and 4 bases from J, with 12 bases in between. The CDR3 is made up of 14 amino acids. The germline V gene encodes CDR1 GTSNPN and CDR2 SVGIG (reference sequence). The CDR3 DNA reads TGTGCCTGGAGTGTACGAACGGACAGCTATGGCTACACCTTC. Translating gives CAWSVRTDSYGYTF. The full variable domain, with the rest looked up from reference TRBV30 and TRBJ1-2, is SQTIHQWPATLVQPVGSPLSLECTVEGTSNPNLYWYRQAAGRGLQLLFYSVGIGQISSEVPQNLSASRPQDRQFILSSKKLLLSDSGFYLCAWSVRTDSYGYTFGSGTRLTVV.

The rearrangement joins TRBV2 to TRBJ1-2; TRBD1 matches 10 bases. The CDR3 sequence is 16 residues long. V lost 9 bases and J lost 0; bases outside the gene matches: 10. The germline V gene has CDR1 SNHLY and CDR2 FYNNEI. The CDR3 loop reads CASNRDRGVSNYGYTF. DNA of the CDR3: TGTGCCAGTAACCGGGACAGGGGAGTATCTAACTATGGCTACACCTTC.

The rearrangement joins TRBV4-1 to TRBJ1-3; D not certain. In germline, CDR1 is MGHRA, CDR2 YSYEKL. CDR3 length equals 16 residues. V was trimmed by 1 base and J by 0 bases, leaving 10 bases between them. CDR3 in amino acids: CASSQAPASSGNTIYF. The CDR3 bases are TGCGCCAGCAGCCAAGCTCCAGCCTCCTCTGGAAACACCATATATTTT.